The entry below gives a single T cell receptor beta chain sequence along with its context. The data were taken from a study of blood T cell repertoires in COVID-19. Whole-study context: Donors in the United States, Italy and Spain gave samples during acute or convalescent COVID-19. PBMCs, B-cell-depleted T cells, or T cells were the source of the cDNA or gDNA that made up the material.

Per the original methods: Amplified reference gene primers provided the basis for estimating nucleated cell counts. Assay used: immunoSEQ multiplex PCR; TCRdb lists only in-frame clones, some missing. V and J calls and clone size are those listed in that table; D and trimming were worked out from the DNA. The repertoire consists of about 68,000 clones, with 86% occurring once and the leading ten covering 1.4%. The sequence came from a woman aged 55-69 years with acute or convalescent COVID-19. The sequenced sample was peripheral blood.

The CDR3 is CASSLAGGTQYF. CDR3 coding DNA: TGTGCCAGCAGCTTGGCCGGGGGTACGCAGTATTTT. The chain is built from TRBV5-4 and TRBJ2-3, with a tentative D call TRBD2 (6 bases). The CDR3 extends over 12 amino acids. Trimming pared 0 bases from V and 8 bases from J, leaving 7 bases between. The germline V gene has CDR1 SGHNT and CDR2 YYREEE (reference sequence).